Following are 3 T cell receptor beta chains from one sample sequenced in a study of radiotherapy plus CTLA-4 blockade in lung cancer. Assay: immunoSEQ multiplex PCR; the TCRdb copy retains only in-frame clones and omits some. Of about 70,000 clones in the sample, 79% were seen once. The sample here was peripheral blood, taken from a patient treated with radiotherapy plus ipilimumab. These receptors originate from a human donor with non-small cell lung cancer who had a complete response to radiotherapy plus ipilimumab.

A single count supports this clone. The V call is TRBV14, the J call TRBJ2-3, with TRBD2 identical over 8 bases. This CDR3 is 13 amino acids long. The V gene's germline CDR1 is SGHDN and CDR2 FVKESK. J gave up 8 bases and V 4 bases, and 5 bases lay outside the gene matches. CDR3 region: CASSPRGGVTQYF. The CDR3 DNA follows: TGTGCCAGCAGCCCACGGGGGGGCGTTACGCAGTATTTT.

The chain joins TRBV5-4 to TRBJ2-5, with 8 bases lining up with TRBD2. The CDR3 length is 15 residues. In germline, CDR1 is SGHNT, CDR2 YYREEE (reference sequence). With V trimmed by 4 bases and J by 4 bases, 9 bases remained unmatched. The CDR3 region is CASSHQAGGGETQYF. The CDR3 bases are TGTGCCAGCAGCCATCAGGCGGGGGGCGGAGAGACCCAGTACTTC.

Relative to its sample, this clone is medium-sized. The V gene is TRBV7-8, the J gene TRBJ2-1; D is possibly TRBD1 or TRBD2 (6 bases each). The CDR3 extends over 14 amino acids. V gave up 4 bases and J gave up 2 bases, with 9 bases separating them. CDR1 is SGHVS and CDR2 is FQNEAQ in the germline V gene. CDR3 in amino acids: CASSWGDTYNEQFF. CDR3 nucleotide sequence: TGTGCCAGCAGCTGGGGGGACACCTACAATGAGCAGTTCTTC.